These T cell receptor beta chains were read from a single sample in a study of metastatic and nonmetastatic thyroid tumors. TCRdb ran MiXCR on the PCR reads. The repertoire holds fewer than 30,000 clones, with 20% to 25% as singletons. What was sequenced was blood. These TCRs come from a male donor with papillary thyroid cancer or a benign thyroid nodule (not recorded which). Some clones in this sample may be carry-over from other donors' samples. CDR3s include the opening cysteine and the closing phenylalanine or tryptophan. The D gene is left open where the match is weak. Clone size appears in some rows only: once, few, many, or a class for an expanded clone.

TGTGCCAGCAGTTTCGGGACTAGCGGGAGGCGTAGAGGCAATGAGCAGTTCTTC	CASSFGTSGRRRGNEQFF	TRBJ2-1	TRBV11-3	TRBD2	many
TGTGCCAGCTCGCAAACAGGGCCCGCGGTGGACGAGCAGTACTTC	CASSQTGPAVDEQYF	TRBJ2-7	TRBV18	NA	many
TGTGCCAGCATGAGGGGGCAGGGGGAAAAACTGTTTTTT	CASMRGQGEKLFF	TRBJ1-4	TRBV7-9	TRBD1	many
TGTGCCTGGTTGGAGGGGGGCCCGGGCACTGAAGCTTTCTTT	CAWLEGGPGTEAFF	TRBJ1-1	TRBV30	NA	many
TGTGCCAGCAGTTCCGGACAGGGGGACTACTACGAGCAGTACTTC	CASSSGQGDYYEQYF	TRBJ2-7	TRBV6-1	TRBD1	medium-sized
TGTGCCAGCAGCTTTAGCGGGTCCTACGAGCAGTACTTC	CASSFSGSYEQYF	TRBJ2-7	TRBV7-9	TRBD2	many
TGTGCCAGCAGCCGGAGACAGGAGGCAGATACGCAGTATTTT	CASSRRQEADTQYF	TRBJ2-3	TRBV6-2/TRBV6-3	NA	medium-sized
TGTGCCAGCTCACCAGGCGGCGGGGGACCCTACGAGCAGTACTTC	CASSPGGGGPYEQYF	TRBJ2-7	TRBV18	TRBD2	many
TGTGCCAGCAGCTTCACAGGGGCGGGAACTGAAGCTTTCTTT	CASSFTGAGTEAFF	TRBJ1-1	TRBV7-8	TRBD1	many
TGTGCCATCCCAGGGGGCGAGCAGTACTTC	CAIPGGEQYF	TRBJ2-7	TRBV6-2/TRBV6-3	TRBD1	many
TGTGCCAGCAGGGTGAAGTCCGGGGCCAACGTCCTGACTTTC	CASRVKSGANVLTF	TRBJ2-6	TRBV2	NA	NA
TGTGCCAGCACCCGAAGTGGGCAGACCCAGTACTTC	CASTRSGQTQYF	TRBJ2-5	TRBV12-3/TRBV12-4	NA	many
TGCAGTGCTAGAGATCGGGGGAGGGTGAACACTGAAGCTTTCTTT	CSARDRGRVNTEAFF	TRBJ1-1	TRBV20-1	NA	many
TGCAGTGCTAGAGATCAGGCTAAGAACCTGTATGAAAAACTGTTTTTT	CSARDQAKNLYEKLFF	TRBJ1-4	TRBV20-1	NA	many
TGCGCCAGCAGCCAACTTCTCGTACAGGGGAGAGGTAATGAAGCTTTCTTT	CASSQLLVQGRGNEAFF	TRBJ1-1	TRBV4-1	TRBD1	many
TGCGACAGCAGTGCAACTCCTGACAGCTCACAGCGCTACGCCTTC	CDSSATPDSSQRYAF	TRBJ1-2	TRBV4-1	NA	few
TGTGCCATCAGTGACTTCGTTCGCGGGGTGGGCTACGAGCAGTACTTC	CAISDFVRGVGYEQYF	TRBJ2-7	TRBV6-1	NA	few
TGCAGTGCCCGAGCTGGCGTCGGATATGGCTACACCTTC	CSARAGVGYGYTF	TRBJ1-2	TRBV20-1	NA	many
TGTGCCAGCAGTTTATCGGGGATGAATGAAAAACTGTTTTTT	CASSLSGMNEKLFF	TRBJ1-4	TRBV28	NA	many
TGCGCCAGCAGCCAAGTATCCGGGATAGCACAGCCCCAGCATTTT	CASSQVSGIAQPQHF	TRBJ1-5	TRBV4-1	NA	once
TGCAGTGCTCCAGTAGAGGGAGGGCCCTACGAGCAGTACTTC	CSAPVEGGPYEQYF	TRBJ2-7	TRBV20-1	TRBD2	many
TGTGCCAGCAGCGGGAAAGGCCTTGGGGAGACCCAGTACTTC	CASSGKGLGETQYF	TRBJ2-5	TRBV7-9	NA	many
TGCAGTGCTAGAGATGGAGGACTGCCGGGAGGATTTTATGGCTACACCTTC	CSARDGGLPGGFYGYTF	TRBJ1-2	TRBV20-1	NA	many
TGTGCCAGCAGCCCCTGGACTAGCGGGGTGTTTACCCAGTACTTC	CASSPWTSGVFTQYF	TRBJ2-5	TRBV27	TRBD2	NA
TGTTCCAGCAGTACCGTAGGCCGGGTACTGAACACCGGGGAGCTGTTTTTT	CSSSTVGRVLNTGELFF	TRBJ2-2	TRBV7-8	NA	NA
TGTGCCAGCAGCGTAGGAGAGACTAGCGGGAGCAATACGGGGCAGTTCTTC	CASSVGETSGSNTGQFF	TRBJ2-1	TRBV9	TRBD2	many
TGTGCCAGCAGCAGAGCCACAGGTCCCTATAATTCACCCCTCCACTTT	CASSRATGPYNSPLHF	TRBJ1-6	TRBV6-1	NA	many
TGTGCCAGCAGCTTAGCCCCACTAGCAAGCGCGAACACCGGGGAGCTGTTTTTT	CASSLAPLASANTGELFF	TRBJ2-2	TRBV7-2	NA	many
TGCGCCAGCAGCTCAGGAGGGACTAGTCCTGATACGCAGTATTTT	CASSSGGTSPDTQYF	TRBJ2-3	TRBV5-1	TRBD2	many
TGTGCCAGCAGCTTGCTAGCGGGGGATGAGCAGTTCTTC	CASSLLAGDEQFF	TRBJ2-1	TRBV7-3	TRBD2	many
TGTGCCACCTTCCGACAGGGGGCCGATGGCTACACCTTC	CATFRQGADGYTF	TRBJ1-2	TRBV24-1	TRBD1	many
TGTGCCACCCTTCCTCGGGGACAGAGATCTAGAGATACGCAGTATTTT	CATLPRGQRSRDTQYF	TRBJ2-3	TRBV6-2/TRBV6-3	TRBD1	many
TGCGCCAGCAGCGAGTACAGGGGGAGCGACTCCGGGGAGCTGTTTTTT	CASSEYRGSDSGELFF	TRBJ2-2	TRBV4-3	TRBD1	NA
TGTGCCAGCAGCTTTTTGACAGAGACCTCTGGAAACACCATATATTTT	CASSFLTETSGNTIYF	TRBJ1-3	TRBV5-6	NA	many
TGTGCCATCAGGACAGAGTGGACAGGGGAAGGCGTATATTTT	CAIRTEWTGEGVYF	TRBJ1-3	TRBV10-3	TRBD1	few
TGTGCCAGCAGTGATCTGCGAGTCTCTGGAAACACCATATATTTT	CASSDLRVSGNTIYF	TRBJ1-3	TRBV6-1	NA	many
TGTGCCAGCTCACCTCGCAATGCGGGGGCGGCCAAAAACATTCAGTACTTC	CASSPRNAGAAKNIQYF	TRBJ2-4	TRBV18	NA	many
TGCAGTGCTAGAGATCGACAGGGCCCAAATAATTCACCCCTCCACTTT	CSARDRQGPNNSPLHF	TRBJ1-6	TRBV20-1	TRBD1	many
TGTGCCAGCAGCTCTTCATGGTCTGACTATGGCTACACCTTC	CASSSSWSDYGYTF	TRBJ1-2	TRBV7-9	NA	NA
TGTGCCAGCACTAGGGGGCAAATCTATGGCTACACCTTC	CASTRGQIYGYTF	TRBJ1-2	TRBV6-1	TRBD1	many
TGCGCCAGCAGCGTTGGGACTAGCGGGAGCTACGAGCAGTACTTC	CASSVGTSGSYEQYF	TRBJ2-7	TRBV5-1	TRBD2	many
TGTGCCAGTAGTTGGACAGGGGACACTGAAGCTTTCTTT	CASSWTGDTEAFF	TRBJ1-1	TRBV19	TRBD1	NA
TGTGCCAGCAGCTTGTATAACAGCTACGAGCAGTACTTC	CASSLYNSYEQYF	TRBJ2-7	TRBV5-6	NA	NA
TGTGCCTGGAGGAGACAGGGGGTTATCAATCAGCCCCAGCATTTT	CAWRRQGVINQPQHF	TRBJ1-5	TRBV30	TRBD1	many
TGCGCCAGCAGCGAGGACTGGCCCTACGATCAGTGCTTC	CASSEDWPYDQCF	TRBJ2-7	TRBV5-1	NA	NA
TGTGCCATCAGCCCCAGGGAACCTAACACTGAAGCTTTCTTT	CAISPREPNTEAFF	TRBJ1-1	TRBV10-3	NA	many
TGTGCCAGCAGCGTAGCTGCAGAAGTTGCAACTAATGAAAAACTGTTTTTC	CASSVAAEVATNEKLFF	TRBJ1-4	TRBV9	NA	many
TGTGCCAGCAGCCAAGATATAAGAGCGGGACTATCCTACAATGAGCAGTTCTTC	CASSQDIRAGLSYNEQFF	TRBJ2-1	TRBV3-1	TRBD2	many
TGTGCCAGCACAGCAGGCGACAGGGACTCCTACAATGAGCAGTTCTTC	CASTAGDRDSYNEQFF	TRBJ2-1	TRBV13	TRBD1	many
TGCGCCAGCAGCCAACTCAGCGGGGGGACCCAAGAGACCCAGTACTTC	CASSQLSGGTQETQYF	TRBJ2-5	TRBV4-1	TRBD2	medium-sized
TGTGCCAGCAGCTTAGTATATGGCGATGGCTACACCTTC	CASSLVYGDGYTF	TRBJ1-2	TRBV7-9	NA	many
TGTGCCAGCAGACCCATAGGGGCAGATAGGGGCGAGCAGTACTTC	CASRPIGADRGEQYF	TRBJ2-7	TRBV28	NA	many
TGTGCCAGCAGCGCCAGGGTCCTCTCCTACGAGCAGTACTTC	CASSARVLSYEQYF	TRBJ2-7	TRBV7-2	NA	many
TGTGCCAGCACCCCAAACTACGTGGCAGGAGAATACGAGCAGTACTTC	CASTPNYVAGEYEQYF	TRBJ2-7	TRBV11-2	NA	medium-sized
TGTGCCAGCAGCTCTGACCTTAACAATGAGCAGTTCTTC	CASSSDLNNEQFF	TRBJ2-1	TRBV7-8	NA	NA